A single sample gave rise to the 32 T cell receptor beta chains below, sequenced in a study of identical twins. TCRdb analysed the 5' RACE reads with MiXCR anew, one entry per CDR3 protein. The table includes 1.5 million to 2 million distinct CDR3 sequences, more than 30% detected once. Input material: cord blood. The source of these receptors is a newborn girl in good health.

This clonotype has a count of ten or more. The V call is TRBV6-5, the J call TRBJ2-7, with 8 nucleotides matching TRBD2. The V gene's germline CDR1 is MNHEY and CDR2 SVGAGI. J gave up 3 bases and V 2 bases, and 3 bases lay outside the gene matches. The CDR3 consists of 14 residues. CDR3 sequence (DNA): TGTGCCAGCAGTTACGAGCGGGGGAGCTACGAGCAGTACTTC. Its protein product is CASSYERGSYEQYF.

V gene TRBV29-1 combines with J gene TRBJ1-2; the D gene is possibly TRBD1 (5 bases). Trimming pared 4 bases from V and 8 bases from J, leaving 11 bases between. Germline V gives CDR1 SQVTM, CDR2 ANQGSEA. The CDR3 has 11 residues. This CDR3 reads CSVAREGGYTF. The DNA for the CDR3 is TGCAGCGTTGCCAGGGAGGGAGGCTACACCTTC.

This chain uses TRBV20-1 with TRBJ1-6; perhaps TRBD1 as D (6 bases). The CDR3 covers 13 residues. Per germline, CDR1 DFQATT and CDR2 SNEGSKA (reference sequence). Trimming left V 8 bases short and J 5 bases short, with 13 bases between. The CDR3 reads CSHNRVNNSPLHF. The CDR3 region has the DNA TGCAGTCATAACAGGGTCAATAATTCACCCCTCCACTTT.

This clonotype has at least ten counts. CDR3 bases: TGTGCCAGCAGTGCTCCGGGACAAGCCAAAAACATTCAGTACTTC. It translates to CASSAPGQAKNIQYF. This chain connects TRBV6-2 or TRBV6-3 to TRBJ2-4, with TRBD1 as a possible D gene (6 bases). Trimming took off 5 bases at V and 0 bases at J, with 11 bases between the two ends. Germline V gene data show CDR1 as MNHEY and CDR2 as SVGEGT. This CDR3 is 15 amino acids long.

The genes are TRBV6-5 and TRBJ2-1; D is uncertain. Germline loops: CDR1 MNHEY, CDR2 SVGAGI. The CDR3 consists of 14 residues. V lost 2 bases, J lost 7 bases, and 12 bases lay in between. In DNA, the CDR3 is TGTGCCAGCAGTTACCCGGGCCCCCTGAATGAGCAGTTCTTC. Its translation: CASSYPGPLNEQFF.

The CDR3 region is CSVEDLEYNEQYF. The CDR3 DNA reads as TGCAGCGTTGAAGACTTGGAATACAATGAGCAGTACTTC. The chain is built from TRBV29-1 and TRBJ2-7; D gene ambiguous. Per germline, CDR1 SQVTM and CDR2 ANQGSEA. This CDR3 region has 13 residues. V was shortened by 0 bases and J by 7 bases, with 13 bases between the two germline ends.

The CDR3 loop reads CASRTTSGTNEQFF. CDR3 coding DNA: TGTGCCAGCAGGACGACTAGCGGGACCAATGAGCAGTTCTTC. The chain has TRBV7-8 and TRBJ2-1; 11 bases match TRBD2. V shed 6 bases, J shed 6 bases, and the junction held 4 bases outside the gene matches. Germline lookup yields CDR1 SGHVS and CDR2 FQNEAQ. The CDR3 spans 14 residues.

This clonotype showed up just a few times. This chain links TRBV20-1 with TRBJ1-2; D is possibly TRBD1 (5 bases). Germline assignment: CDR1 DFQATT and CDR2 SNEGSKA (reference sequence). The V end lost 5 bases, the J end lost 0 bases, and 13 bases lay between the germline ends. This CDR3 region has 14 residues. Here the CDR3 reads CSADPRDTNYGYTF. CDR3 nucleotides: TGCAGTGCTGACCCCAGGGATACTAACTATGGCTACACCTTC.

This rearrangement joins TRBV20-1 to TRBJ1-1; no clear D gene. V lost 4 bases to trimming and J lost 1 base, with 7 bases between them. This CDR3 contains 12 residues. Per the germline V gene, CDR1 is DFQATT and CDR2 is SNEGSKA (reference sequence). CDR3 in amino acids: CSATGRNTEAFF. The CDR3 DNA reads as TGCAGTGCTACTGGAAGGAACACTGAAGCTTTCTTT.

This chain uses TRBV7-2 with TRBJ2-1; the D gene is possibly TRBD1 (5 bases). This CDR3 comprises 13 residues. CDR1 and CDR2 (germline): SGHTA, FQGNSA. The V end was cut by 6 bases, the J end by 10 bases, with 16 bases between. CDR3 coding DNA: TGTGCCAGCAGAGCAGGTGGGGCTAACGAGCAGTTCTTC. The encoded protein is CASRAGGANEQFF.

The chain combines TRBV10-3 with TRBJ2-1; possible D gene TRBD2, 5 bases. Trimming cost V 4 bases and J 2 bases, with 12 bases left between them. Germline values: CDR1 ENHRY, CDR2 SYGVKD. The CDR3 is made up of 15 amino acids. The CDR3 bases are TGTGCCATCAGTGGTCCAGCGGCTACCTACAATGAGCAGTTCTTC. Translated: CAISGPAATYNEQFF.

This clonotype appeared many times. The chain joins TRBV29-1 to TRBJ2-3; TRBD1 matches at 7 bases. Germline CDR1 and CDR2: SQVTM and ANQGSEA. The CDR3 has 19 residues. After removal of 6 bases from V and 0 bases from J, the junction contained 21 bases not matched to a gene. The CDR3: CSVAGQAPGFWRSTDTQYF. CDR3 bases: TGCAGCGTCGCCGGACAGGCCCCTGGGTTCTGGCGGAGCACAGATACGCAGTATTTT.

The gene calls are TRBV10-3 and TRBJ1-3, with 10 positions matching TRBD1. Germline V gene lookup returns CDR1 ENHRY and CDR2 SYGVKD. CDR3 length: 13 amino acids. The V gene end was trimmed by 6 bases and the J gene end by 8 bases; junction bases not matched to a gene: 4. The CDR3 protein is CAIRRTGGDTIYF. In nucleotides, the CDR3 is TGTGCCATCAGAAGGACAGGGGGAGACACCATATATTTT.

This clonotype has at least ten counts. V is TRBV28 and J is TRBJ2-6, with unresolved D. Per the germline V gene, CDR1 is MDHEN and CDR2 is SYDVKM. V was shortened by 5 bases and J by 0 bases, with 8 bases between the two germline ends. The CDR3 loop spans 15 amino acids. The CDR3 here is CASSPYRSGANVLTF. The CDR3 coding sequence is TGTGCCAGCAGTCCCTATCGCTCTGGGGCCAACGTCCTGACTTTC.

The genes are TRBV6-1 and TRBJ1-2, with D possibly matching TRBD1 (6 bases). The CDR3 runs to 15 residues. Germline V gives CDR1 MNHNS, CDR2 SASEGT. V was shortened by 4 bases and J by 0 bases, with 12 bases between the two germline ends. The CDR3: CASSGWTAPNYGYTF. The DNA for the CDR3 is TGTGCCAGCAGTGGGTGGACAGCACCTAACTATGGCTACACCTTC.

This clonotype was counted only a few times. V is TRBV5-1 and J is TRBJ1-1, with no clear D. CDR1 and CDR2 from the germline V gene are SGHRS and YFSETQ. The CDR3 contains 13 residues. V was clipped by 4 bases and J by 0 bases, with 7 bases between them. The CDR3 is CASSGTMNTEAFF. CDR3 nucleotide sequence: TGCGCCAGCAGCGGTACAATGAACACTGAAGCTTTCTTT.

V gene TRBV5-1 combines with J gene TRBJ1-4, with D tentatively TRBD1 (6 bases). This CDR3 has 13 amino acids. V was trimmed by 2 bases and J by 7 bases, leaving 9 bases between them. Germline lookup yields CDR1 SGHRS and CDR2 YFSETQ. CDR3 sequence: CASSLKGGEKLFF. The CDR3, as DNA: TGCGCCAGCAGCTTAAAGGGGGGTGAAAAACTGTTTTTT.

This clonotype was detected ten times or more. The chain joins TRBV12-3 or TRBV12-4 to TRBJ2-7; TRBD1 matches 7 bases. The CDR3 contains 13 residues. Unmatched junction bases numbered 4, after V lost 6 bases and J lost 2 bases. This chain's CDR3 is CASSRDSPYEQYF. The CDR3 bases are TGTGCCAGCAGCAGGGACAGCCCCTACGAGCAGTACTTC.

With regard to this clonotype: This may be a read error: a much more frequent sequence differs by one nucleotide. V usage is TRBV10-3 and J usage is TRBJ1-4, with D uncertain. The V gene lost 2 bases and the J gene lost 0 bases, with 4 bases spanning the gap. CDR3 size: 14 residues. The germline gives CDR1 ENHRY, CDR2 SYGVKD. CDR3 nucleotide sequence: TGTGCCATCAGTGAGGGGACAACTAATGAAAAACTGTTTTTT. Its translation is CAISEGTTNEKLFF.

This sequence joins TRBV20-1 and TRBJ2-4; 11 bases agree with TRBD2. Judging by the DNA end, TRBJ2-5 fits better; the J call may be wrong. CDR1 DFQATT and CDR2 SNEGSKA come from the germline V gene (reference sequence). CDR3 length: 14 residues. DNA for the CDR3: TGCAGTGCCAGAACCGGGACTAGCGGAGGGACCCAGTACTTC. This codes for CSARTGTSGGTQYF.

The rearrangement links TRBV21-1 to TRBJ1-2; the table's D call TRBD1 went unverified against the DNA. TRBV21-1 represents a pseudogene. The CDR3 covers 15 residues. DNA for the CDR3: TGTGCCAGCAGCACAAGGACAGGGAAGGGGTATGGCTACACCTTC. Translated, it gives CASSTRTGKGYGYTF.

The sample holds a few counts of this clonotype. The chain is built from TRBV7-2 and TRBJ2-3; D gene uncertain. Germline V gene sequence: CDR1 SGHTA, CDR2 FQGNSA. Trimming removed 5 bases from V and 0 bases from J, with 9 bases in between. The CDR3 is made up of 14 amino acids. CDR3 sequence (DNA): TGTGCCAGCAGCCCTCGGTCCAGCACAGATACGCAGTATTTT. Amino acids: CASSPRSSTDTQYF. The full variable domain, its missing parts supplied by reference TRBV7-2 and TRBJ2-3, is GAGVSQSPSNKVTEKGKDVELRCDPISGHTALYWYRQSLGQGLEFLIYFQGNSAPDKSGLPSDRFSAERTGGSVSTLTIQRTQQEDSAVYLCASSPRSSTDTQYFGPGTRLTVL.

J is TRBJ1-2 and V is TRBV5-1; D is unclear. Germline V gene data show CDR1 as SGHRS and CDR2 as YFSETQ. The V end lost 4 bases, the J end lost 0 bases, and 13 bases lay between the germline ends. This CDR3 spans 15 amino acids. CDR3: CASSREASANYGYTF. In nucleotides, the CDR3 is TGCGCCAGCAGCAGGGAGGCGTCGGCTAACTATGGCTACACCTTC. The full variable domain, completed using reference TRBV5-1 and TRBJ1-2, is KAGVTQTPRYLIKTRGQQVTLSCSPISGHRSVSWYQQTPGQGLQFLFEYFSETQRNKGNFPGRFSGRQFSNSRSEMNVSTLELGDSALYLCASSREASANYGYTFGSGTRLTVV.

V and J are TRBV7-2 and TRBJ2-4; 10 bases align to TRBD1. With 1 base clipped from V and 4 bases from J, the junction kept 1 base outside the gene matches. CDR3 size: 15 residues. Looked up from germline, CDR1 is SGHTA and CDR2 is FQGNSA. The CDR3, as DNA: TGTGCCAGCAGCTTAGTGGGACAGGGGAAAAACATTCAGTACTTC. It yields the protein CASSLVGQGKNIQYF.

The sample holds one count of this clonotype. A much larger clone is a single base away; this may be a read error. No DNA is shown, since the ends of the CDR3 on it are uncertain; the CDR3 is the one TCRdb lists. The CDR3: CASSVGTGTANNEQSF. The chain has TRBV9 and TRBJ2-1; the D call of TRBD1 is as the table states it, not checked on the DNA. Looked up from germline, CDR1 is SGDLS and CDR2 is YYNGEE. From its first to its last residue, the CDR3 has 16 amino acids.

This clonotype was counted only a few times. This rearrangement joins TRBV5-1 to TRBJ2-5, with 7 bases matching TRBD1. The last part of the DNA fits TRBJ2-7 better; the J call may be wrong. Germline CDR1 SGHRS, CDR2 YFSETQ. The CDR3 length is 14 residues. The CDR3 spells CASTRDSSFDEQYF. The CDR3 region has the DNA TGCGCCAGCACCCGGGACAGTAGCTTTGACGAGCAGTACTTC.

The rearrangement uses TRBV5-1 and TRBJ2-7, with a weak D call TRBD2 (6 bases). The V end was cut by 0 bases, the J end by 0 bases, with 19 bases between. The CDR3 length is 18 residues. CDR1 is SGHRS and CDR2 is YFSETQ in the germline V gene. Written as DNA, the CDR3 is TGCGCCAGCAGCTTGGCCTCCAGTGGGGGGAACCCCTCCTACGAGCAGTACTTC. This codes for CASSLASSGGNPSYEQYF.

This clonotype was found a few times. The chain combines TRBV9 with TRBJ2-2; tentative D call: TRBD1 (6 bases). Trimming pared 0 bases from V and 4 bases from J, leaving 10 bases between. CDR1 and CDR2 (germline): SGDLS, YYNGEE. The CDR3 has 15 amino acids. The CDR3 spells CASSVVQGSTGELFF. The DNA for the CDR3 is TGTGCCAGCAGCGTAGTACAGGGTAGCACCGGGGAGCTGTTTTTT.

This clonotype has more than one count but fewer than ten. V gene TRBV20-1 combines with J gene TRBJ2-3; 11 nucleotides line up with TRBD2. Germline values: CDR1 DFQATT, CDR2 SNEGSKA (reference sequence). The trim removed 1 base at V and 1 base at J, leaving 10 bases unmatched. The CDR3 is made up of 18 amino acids. The CDR3 DNA reads as TGCAGTGCTAGAGTGGGTAGTACTAGCGGGGGTCGCACAGATACGCAGTATTTT. Its translation is CSARVGSTSGGRTDTQYF.

This clonotype has only one observation. The chain links TRBV28 to TRBJ2-4; 12 bases are a match to TRBD2. The J call may be wrong; the DNA end is better matched by TRBJ2-7. The CDR3 extends over 17 amino acids. CDR1 and CDR2 from the germline V gene are MDHEN and SYDVKM. The CDR3 DNA reads as TGTGCCAGCAGTTTAACGCTAGCGGGAGGGCTTGGCTACGAGCAGTACTTC. Translation gives CASSLTLAGGLGYEQYF.

This clonotype was seen only a few times. The chain combines TRBV12-3 or TRBV12-4 with TRBJ1-5; no definite D call. Trimming took off 4 bases at V and 0 bases at J, with 10 bases between the two ends. The CDR3 has 15 residues. The CDR3 loop is CASSSPQYSNQPQHF. The CDR3 DNA reads as TGTGCCAGCAGTTCGCCCCAATATAGCAATCAGCCCCAGCATTTT.

The V and J genes are TRBV7-6 and TRBJ2-4; D uncertain. The CDR3 covers 11 residues. Germline V gene data show CDR1 as SGHVS and CDR2 as FNYEAQ. The CDR3 DNA follows: TGTGCGGTTTCCGCCTACAATGAGCAGTACTTC. Amino acid sequence: CAVSAYNEQYF.